Reported below is one T cell receptor beta chain. Its antigen remains unidentified. Regarding treatment: oral pan-JAK inhibitor, 5-10 mg twice daily. Reverse transcribed after extraction, RNA yielded cDNA as the sequencing template. Clones were sequenced by immunoSEQ multiplex PCR, and TCRdb holds only the in-frame ones, with some missing. The sample records 200,000 or so clones, less than 50% being singletons. The data stem from a study of CD8+ T cells in alopecia areata. Background on the study: Scoring of treated patients' severity used the percentage of affected scalp area. Study-wide results and limits: Scalp lesions, especially in alopecia totalis/universalis, had higher clonality than normal scalp. There were many expanded lesional clones persisting in scalp and blood during tofacitinib. Scalp clonality, along with expanded CD8+ clones among the top 100, was significantly decreased by tofacitinib.

The specimen comprised CD4+ T cells sorted from blood, sampled at roughly week 36, from a patient treated with tofacitinib. The clonotype comes from a human donor with alopecia areata.

CDR3 sequence reads: CASKGPDLENTEAFF. The CDR3 bases are TGTGCCAGCAAAGGTCCGGACCTTGAAAACACTGAAGCTTTCTTT. The V gene is TRBV7-9, the J gene TRBJ1-1; D is unresolved. Germline CDR1 reads SEHNR; CDR2 reads FQNEAQ (reference sequence). There are 15 residues in the CDR3. Trimming stripped 7 bases from V and 2 bases from J, with 17 bases between.